Only a few counts were recorded for the clone carrying this T cell receptor beta chain. As yet, its antigen is unknown. The germline V gene has CDR1 SGDLS and CDR2 YYNGEE. The V and J ends lost 3 bases and 3 bases respectively, with 16 bases between them. This CDR3 has 16 residues. Clones were read by immunoSEQ multiplex PCR, and TCRdb kept only the in-frame ones, dropping some. The sample yields some 55,000 clones, around 85% seen once. Regulatory T cells were sorted from thawed PBMCs rested overnight at 37°C with around 180 IU/ml IL-2. This sample is part of a study of Tregs in tolerant kidney transplant recipients. Study-level findings and limits: Nucleotide sequences could not be compared across some patients' samples due to primer changes. Activated donor B cell expansion appeared to reveal the most relevant donor-specific TCRbeta repertoire. No direct test of biological reproducibility was done here.

This clonotype was obtained from a human donor who received a combined kidney and bone marrow transplant. Source: Tregs from blood, taken before the transplant. V and J are TRBV9 and TRBJ2-1, with a weak D call TRBD2 (5 bases). The CDR3 loop reads CASSAGLSGLYNEQFF. CDR3 nucleotides: TGTGCCAGCAGCGCGGGTTTAAGCGGTCTCTACAATGAGCAGTTCTTC.